One sample yielded the 9 T cell receptor beta chains listed below, sequenced in a study of OX40 agonist ivuxolimab in advanced cancers. Libraries were prepared by immunoSEQ multiplex PCR; TCRdb keeps only in-frame clonotypes and omits some of them. Altogether tens of thousands of clones are present, roughly 80% being singletons, with the ten largest covering approximately 0.75%. The specimen comprised CD4+ or CD8+ T cells sorted from blood, sampled in a trial of the OX40 agonist ivuxolimab. The receptor set was obtained from an adult with an advanced solid tumor such as melanoma, head and neck, liver or kidney cancer.

The chain uses TRBV6-1 and TRBJ2-7; D gene unclear. Germline V gene lookup returns CDR1 MNHNS and CDR2 SASEGT. CDR3 length: 12 residues. V gave up 2 bases and J gave up 7 bases, with 9 bases separating them. CDR3 residues: CASSELRYEQYF. Here the CDR3 DNA reads TGTGCCAGCAGTGAATTGCGGTATGAGCAGTACTTC.

Judged by abundance, this clone is medium-sized. The V call is TRBV6-5, the J call TRBJ1-1; D possibly corresponds to TRBD1 (5 bases). Trimming removed 6 bases at V and 0 bases at J, with 8 bases between. Germline CDR1 is MNHEY and CDR2 is SVGAGI. CDR3 size: 13 residues. CDR3 nucleotide sequence: TGTGCCAGCAGGCGACAGTTGAACACTGAAGCTTTCTTT. It encodes CASRRQLNTEAFF.

The chain is built from TRBV18 and TRBJ2-4, with D hard to call. The CDR3 spans 15 residues. Trimming removed 1 base at V and 6 bases at J, with 13 bases between. Germline V lookup: CDR1 KGHSH, CDR2 LQKENI. CDR3 sequence (DNA): TGTGCCAGCTCACCACAATTAGCCAGGACAAACATTCAGTACTTC. Protein product: CASSPQLARTNIQYF.

The CDR3 here is CSVDRAGDYGYTF. The CDR3 region has the DNA TGCAGCGTTGACAGGGCAGGTGACTATGGCTACACCTTC. The genes are TRBV29-1 and TRBJ1-2; perhaps TRBD1 as D (5 bases). Germline CDR1 SQVTM, CDR2 ANQGSEA. CDR3 length: 13 residues. The V and J ends lost 3 bases and 3 bases respectively, with 11 bases between them.

The V gene is TRBV6-1, the J gene TRBJ1-2, with D perhaps matching TRBD1 (5 bases). CDR1 and CDR2 (germline): MNHNS, SASEGT. The CDR3 length is 17 residues. V was cut by 3 bases and J by 2 bases, with 19 bases left in between. As DNA, the CDR3 is TGTGCCAGCAGTGAGGCCTACCAATGGGGGGGAAACTATGGCTACACCTTC. As protein: CASSEAYQWGGNYGYTF.

This clone was found a few times. The gene calls are TRBV4-2 and TRBJ2-7, with 8 positions matching TRBD1. The ends lost 0 bases at V and 6 bases at J; junction bases unmatched: 13. CDR1 LGHNA and CDR2 YNFKEQ come from the germline V gene. This CDR3 contains 17 residues. In DNA form, the CDR3 reads TGTGCCAGCAGCCAAGATCGTACCGGGACAGGCCGCCCCGAGCAGTACTTC. Protein product: CASSQDRTGTGRPEQYF.

As DNA, the CDR3 is TGTGCCAGCAGTCAAACCTCCGACCAAAGTGAAAAACTGTTTTTT. This codes for CASSQTSDQSEKLFF. V is TRBV6-1 and J is TRBJ1-4; D uncertain. Trimming pared 5 bases from V and 7 bases from J, leaving 17 bases between. Germline CDR1 and CDR2: MNHNS and SASEGT. The CDR3 runs 15 residues.

The chain joins TRBV9 to TRBJ2-1, with 11 bases identical to TRBD2. V lost 4 bases to trimming and J lost 4 bases; unmatched junction nucleotides: 10. CDR3 length: 17 amino acids. Per germline, CDR1 SGDLS and CDR2 YYNGEE. CDR3: CASSPTPTSGGYNEQFF. Here the CDR3 DNA reads TGTGCCAGCAGCCCGACTCCCACTAGCGGGGGATACAATGAGCAGTTCTTC.

This clone occurred once. V and J are TRBV11-2 and TRBJ1-2, with TRBD1 as a possible D gene (6 bases). The V gene lost 4 bases and the J gene lost 5 bases, with 14 bases spanning the gap. Germline V gene data show CDR1 as SGHAT and CDR2 as FQNNGV. The CDR3 sequence is 14 residues long. CDR3: CASSYETGLYGYTF. The CDR3 DNA reads as TGTGCCAGCAGCTACGAAACAGGGTTGTATGGCTACACCTTC.